This T cell receptor (beta chain) derives from a study of blood T cell repertoires in COVID-19. Whole-study context: Some COVID-19 samples were acute and others convalescent; all came from the United States, Italy and Spain.

V lost 6 bases and J 2 bases, leaving 20 bases between the germline ends. Germline CDR1 reads WNHNN; CDR2 reads SYGVQD (reference sequence). This CDR3 has 17 residues. The authors' processing: Amplification from reference gene primers served as the basis for estimated nucleated cell counts. TCRdb's table, derived via immunoSEQ multiplex PCR, lists solely in-frame clones and lacks some. Clonal size and the V and J genes are those of that table, whereas D and trimming came from the DNA. Among approximately 190,000 clones, 70% to 90% were seen once, and the ten largest hold about a fifth. The chain employs TRBV10-1 and TRBJ1-3; unclear D gene. The sample taken for sequencing was peripheral blood. The receptor was derived from a man aged 55 to 70 with active or convalescent COVID-19. DNA of the CDR3: TGCGCCAGCAGGCCAAGGGAGGGCCCGGTACCTGGAAACACCATATATTTT. This sequence encodes CASRPREGPVPGNTIYF.